The T cell receptor beta chain under discussion was sequenced for a study of blood T cell repertoires in COVID-19. The V gene lost 6 bases and the J gene lost 5 bases, with 26 bases spanning the gap. The CDR3 spans 19 residues. From germline, CDR1 is MRHNA and CDR2 SNTAGT. TCRdb keeps only in-frame clones here, not all; method: immunoSEQ multiplex PCR. Of 150,000 or so clones in the sample, around 80% were seen once. This receptor was obtained from a woman older than 75 with active or convalescent COVID-19. Source material: peripheral blood. The chain links TRBV6-4 to TRBJ1-6, with D hard to call. CDR3 nucleotides: TGTGCCAGCAGAAGGCCATCCACGGCGGTACCGGGGAATAATTCACCCCTCCACTTT. Translating gives CASRRPSTAVPGNNSPLHF.